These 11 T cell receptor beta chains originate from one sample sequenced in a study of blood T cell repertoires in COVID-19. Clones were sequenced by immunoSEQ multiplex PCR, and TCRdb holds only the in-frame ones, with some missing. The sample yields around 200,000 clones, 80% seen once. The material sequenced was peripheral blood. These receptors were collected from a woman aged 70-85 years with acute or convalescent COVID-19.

CDR3 in amino acids: CASSLGQGKNEQYF. As DNA, the CDR3 is TGTGCCAGCAGCTTGGGACAGGGGAAGAACGAGCAGTACTTC. This chain links TRBV5-4 with TRBJ2-7; 8 bases fit TRBD1. Germline CDR1 is SGHNT and CDR2 is YYREEE (reference sequence). This CDR3 spans 14 amino acids. The J segment lost 5 bases and the V segment lost 0 bases, leaving 4 bases of the junction unmatched.

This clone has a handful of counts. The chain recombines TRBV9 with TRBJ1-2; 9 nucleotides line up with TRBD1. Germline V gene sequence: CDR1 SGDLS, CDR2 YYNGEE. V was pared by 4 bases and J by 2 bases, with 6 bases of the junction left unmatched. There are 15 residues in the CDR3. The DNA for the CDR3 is TGTGCCAGCAGCTCAGGGACAGGGAGGAACTATGGCTACACCTTC. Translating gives CASSSGTGRNYGYTF.

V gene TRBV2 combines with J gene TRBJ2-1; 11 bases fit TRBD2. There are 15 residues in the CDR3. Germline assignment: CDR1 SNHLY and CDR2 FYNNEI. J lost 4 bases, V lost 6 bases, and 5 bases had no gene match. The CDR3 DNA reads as TGTGCCAGCAGGGAGGGACTAGCGGAGTACAATGAGCAGTTCTTC. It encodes CASREGLAEYNEQFF.

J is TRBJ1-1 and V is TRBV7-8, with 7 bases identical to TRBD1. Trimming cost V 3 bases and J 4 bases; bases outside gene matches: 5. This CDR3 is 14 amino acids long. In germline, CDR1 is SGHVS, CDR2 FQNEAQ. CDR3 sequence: CASSLDDRVTEAFF. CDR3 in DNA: TGTGCCAGCAGCTTGGACGACAGGGTCACTGAAGCTTTCTTT. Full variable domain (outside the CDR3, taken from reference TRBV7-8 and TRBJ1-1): GAGVSQSPRYKVAKRGQDVALRCDPISGHVSLFWYQQALGQGPEFLTYFQNEAQLDKSGLPSDRFFAERPEGSVSTLKIQRTQQEDSAVYLCASSLDDRVTEAFFGQGTRLTVV.

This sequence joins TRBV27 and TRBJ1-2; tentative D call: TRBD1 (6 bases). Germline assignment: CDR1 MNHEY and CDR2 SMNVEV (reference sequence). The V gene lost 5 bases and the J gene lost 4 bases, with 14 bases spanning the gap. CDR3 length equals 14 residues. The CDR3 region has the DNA TGTGCCAGCAGTCTGGACAGTAACGGCTATGGCTACACCTTC. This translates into CASSLDSNGYGYTF.

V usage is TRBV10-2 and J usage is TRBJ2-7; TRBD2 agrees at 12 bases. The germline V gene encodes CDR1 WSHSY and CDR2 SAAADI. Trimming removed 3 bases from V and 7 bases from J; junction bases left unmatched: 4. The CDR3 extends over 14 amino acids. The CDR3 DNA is TGCGCCAGCAGTGAACCCGGACTAGCGGGGGAGCAGTACTTC. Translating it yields CASSEPGLAGEQYF.

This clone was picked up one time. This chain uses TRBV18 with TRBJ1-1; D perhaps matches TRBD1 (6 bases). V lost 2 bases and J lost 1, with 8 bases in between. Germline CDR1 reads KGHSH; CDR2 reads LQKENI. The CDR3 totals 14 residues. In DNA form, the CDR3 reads TGTGCCAGCTCACCAATCAGGGGGAACACTGAAGCTTTCTTT. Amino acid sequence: CASSPIRGNTEAFF.

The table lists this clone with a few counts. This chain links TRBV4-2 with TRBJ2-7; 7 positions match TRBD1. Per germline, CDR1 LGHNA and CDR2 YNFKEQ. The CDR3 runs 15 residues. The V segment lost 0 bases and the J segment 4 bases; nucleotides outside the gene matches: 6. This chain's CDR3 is CASSQEHRGGYEQYF. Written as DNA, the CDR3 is TGTGCCAGCAGCCAAGAACACAGGGGTGGGTACGAGCAGTACTTC.

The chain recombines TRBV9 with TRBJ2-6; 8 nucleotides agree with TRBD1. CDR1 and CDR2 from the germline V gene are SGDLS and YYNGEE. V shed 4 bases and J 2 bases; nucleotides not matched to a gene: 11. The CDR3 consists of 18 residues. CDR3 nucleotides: TGTGCCAGCAGCATACACCGACAGGGGAGCACTGGGGCCAACGTCCTGACTTTC. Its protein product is CASSIHRQGSTGANVLTF.

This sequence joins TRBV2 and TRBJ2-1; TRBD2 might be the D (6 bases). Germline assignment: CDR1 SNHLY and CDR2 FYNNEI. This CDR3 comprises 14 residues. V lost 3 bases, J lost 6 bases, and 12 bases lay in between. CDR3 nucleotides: TGTGCCAGCAGTGAGCGACTAGACGCCAATGAGCAGTTCTTC. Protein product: CASSERLDANEQFF.

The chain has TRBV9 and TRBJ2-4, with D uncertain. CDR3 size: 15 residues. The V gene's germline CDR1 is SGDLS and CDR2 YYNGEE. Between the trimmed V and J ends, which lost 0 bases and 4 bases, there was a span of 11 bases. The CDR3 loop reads CASSVGDGQKNIQYF. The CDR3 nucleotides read TGTGCCAGCAGCGTAGGTGATGGGCAGAAAAACATTCAGTACTTC.